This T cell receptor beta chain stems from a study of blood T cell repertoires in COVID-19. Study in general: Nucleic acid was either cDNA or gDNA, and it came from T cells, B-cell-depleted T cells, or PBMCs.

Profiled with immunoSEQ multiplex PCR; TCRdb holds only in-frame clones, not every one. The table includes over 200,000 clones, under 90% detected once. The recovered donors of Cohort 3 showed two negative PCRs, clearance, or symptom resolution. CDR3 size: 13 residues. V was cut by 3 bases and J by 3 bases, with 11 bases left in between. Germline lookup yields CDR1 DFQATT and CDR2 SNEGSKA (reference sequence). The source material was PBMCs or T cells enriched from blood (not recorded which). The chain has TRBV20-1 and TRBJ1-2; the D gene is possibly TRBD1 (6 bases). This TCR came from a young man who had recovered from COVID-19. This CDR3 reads CSASQGFDYGYTF. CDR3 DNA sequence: TGCAGTGCTAGTCAGGGGTTTGACTATGGCTACACCTTC.